What follows are 24 T cell receptor beta chains derived from one specimen sequenced in a study of identical twins. TCRdb called the 5' RACE reads again in MiXCR, with one record for every CDR3 protein. The data hold approximately 410,000 distinct CDR3 sequences, with approximately 17% observed a single time. Material for sequencing was naive T cells sorted from blood. All receptors derive from a man aged 45 to 65 in good health.

This clonotype was observed a handful of times. V usage is TRBV11-2 and J usage is TRBJ2-3; D could derive from TRBD1 or TRBD2 (6 bases each). V lost 2 bases and J lost 2, with 11 bases in between. This CDR3 contains 15 residues. Germline V gene sequence: CDR1 SGHAT, CDR2 FQNNGV. The CDR3 DNA reads TGTGCCAGCAGCTTAAGGCGGGGACACACAGATACGCAGTATTTT. The encoded protein is CASSLRRGHTDTQYF.

This clonotype occurred a few times. This sequence joins TRBV12-3 or TRBV12-4 and TRBJ1-6; maybe TRBD1 (5 bases). Deletions cut 6 bases from V and 6 bases from J, with 15 bases between. This CDR3 is 15 amino acids long. CDR3 nucleotide sequence: TGTGCCAGCAGGACCGGGGGTCAGGTTAATTCACCCCTCCACTTT. Residues: CASRTGGQVNSPLHF.

This clonotype was counted ten times or more. CDR3 region: CASSEKGAGWTDTQYF. In DNA form, the CDR3 reads TGTGCCAGCAGCGAAAAAGGCGCAGGGTGGACAGATACGCAGTATTTT. The V and J genes are TRBV7-3 and TRBJ2-3, with D possibly being TRBD1 (5 bases). Germline V gene data show CDR1 as SGHTA and CDR2 as FQGTGA. The CDR3 sequence is 16 residues long. Trimming removed 5 bases from V and 3 bases from J, with 18 bases in between.

The V gene is TRBV30, the J gene TRBJ2-1; D is unresolved. CDR3 length: 11 amino acids. With 5 bases removed from V and 9 bases from J, the gap between germline ends came to 11 bases. Germline V lookup: CDR1 GTSNPN, CDR2 SVGIG (reference sequence). The CDR3 DNA sequence: TGTGCCTGGGGCCTCTTGGGTGAGCAGTTCTTC. This sequence encodes CAWGLLGEQFF.

The chain couples TRBV28 to TRBJ2-3; 14 bases line up with TRBD2. The CDR3 totals 17 residues. Germline V gives CDR1 MDHEN, CDR2 SYDVKM. V was clipped by 6 bases and J by 4 bases; unmatched bases: 9. This CDR3 reads CASSPGLAGVWADTQYF. For the CDR3, the DNA is TGTGCCAGCAGCCCGGGACTAGCGGGAGTTTGGGCAGATACGCAGTATTTT.

This clonotype appeared many times. The rearrangement uses TRBV9 and TRBJ2-1; D is undetermined. V lost 3 bases and J lost 4, with 8 bases in between. Germline CDR1 and CDR2: SGDLS and YYNGEE. The CDR3 contains 13 residues. The CDR3 region is CASSGDVYNEQFF. The CDR3 coding sequence is TGTGCCAGCAGCGGCGACGTATACAATGAGCAGTTCTTC.

The V and J genes are TRBV27 and TRBJ1-5, with a tentative D call TRBD1 (6 bases). The CDR3 has 16 amino acids. Germline V gene data show CDR1 as MNHEY and CDR2 as SMNVEV (reference sequence). V was cut by 3 bases and J by 9 bases, with 21 bases left in between. In nucleotides, the CDR3 is TGTGCCAGCAGTTTTTCGACTGGGGGCTCGTTAGGGCCCCAGCATTTT. This encodes CASSFSTGGSLGPQHF.

This clonotype was observed many times. The chain employs TRBV4-3 and TRBJ2-7, with D perhaps assigned TRBD1 or TRBD2 (5 bases each). With 2 bases removed from V and 4 bases from J, the gap between germline ends came to 15 bases. Germline V gene data show CDR1 as LGHNA and CDR2 as YSLEER. This CDR3 comprises 15 residues. The CDR3, as DNA: TGCGCCAGCAGCCAAACTCCCGGGACGGCGTACGAGCAGTACTTC. Translated, it gives CASSQTPGTAYEQYF.

This clonotype was picked up many times. The rearrangement uses TRBV29-1 and TRBJ2-4; 9 bases agree with TRBD1. V dropped 6 bases and J dropped 8; count of bases not matched to a gene: 5. The germline V gene has CDR1 SQVTM and CDR2 ANQGSEA. This CDR3 contains 12 residues. The CDR3 here is CSVSRDRDIQYF. The DNA for the CDR3 is TGCAGCGTGAGCCGGGACAGGGACATTCAGTACTTC.

This clonotype was seen many times. The chain couples TRBV6-1 to TRBJ1-1; D is undetermined. CDR1 is MNHNS, CDR2 SASEGT, per germline. Deletions cut 7 bases from V and 3 bases from J, with 12 bases between. CDR3 length: 13 residues. The CDR3 region has the DNA TGTGCCAGCACTCCCGCCCAGGACACTGAAGCTTTCTTT. Amino acids: CASTPAQDTEAFF.

This clonotype was counted many times. V and J are TRBV4-3 and TRBJ2-7; no clear D gene. Trimming took off 0 bases at V and 3 bases at J, with 12 bases between the two ends. The CDR3 is 15 amino acids. Germline assignment: CDR1 LGHNA and CDR2 YSLEER. As DNA, the CDR3 is TGCGCCAGCAGCCAAGACGAATACCACTACTACGAGCAGTACTTC. Its protein is CASSQDEYHYYEQYF.

This clonotype was seen at least ten times. The chain employs TRBV6-1 and TRBJ1-6, with 9 bases matching TRBD1. Germline loops: CDR1 MNHNS, CDR2 SASEGT. The J segment lost 9 bases and the V segment lost 5 bases, leaving 8 bases of the junction unmatched. There are 15 residues in the CDR3. DNA for the CDR3: TGTGCCAGCAGTCCACAGGGGGCGCGAAGTTCACCCCTCCACTTT. Translated: CASSPQGARSSPLHF.

This clonotype was counted at least ten times. The V gene is TRBV29-1, the J gene TRBJ1-2; 8 bases line up with TRBD1. V lost 6 bases to trimming and J lost 6 bases; unmatched junction nucleotides: 12. The germline gives CDR1 SQVTM, CDR2 ANQGSEA. The CDR3 contains 14 residues. CDR3 protein: CSVDTRGRLHGYTF. For the CDR3, the DNA is TGCAGCGTCGATACCAGGGGGCGTTTACATGGCTACACCTTC.

The chain couples TRBV10-3 to TRBJ1-5; tentatively, D is TRBD1 (5 bases). Germline loops: CDR1 ENHRY, CDR2 SYGVKD. The CDR3 is made up of 14 amino acids. V was pared by 9 bases and J by 4 bases, with 16 bases between. In DNA form, the CDR3 reads TGTGCCATTTCGGGGGGTCCGGGAAATCAGCCCCAGCATTTT. Its protein product is CAISGGPGNQPQHF.

The chain carries TRBV7-2 and TRBJ2-7, with D hard to call. The length of the CDR3 is 12 residues. Germline loops: CDR1 SGHTA, CDR2 FQGNSA. V lost 2 bases, J lost 4 bases, and 6 bases lay in between. The CDR3 region has the DNA TGTGCCAGCAGCTTAAAAAGATACGAGCAGTACTTC. Protein: CASSLKRYEQYF. Looking up the rest from reference TRBV7-2 and TRBJ2-7 gives the full variable domain: GAGVSQSPSNKVTEKGKDVELRCDPISGHTALYWYRQSLGQGLEFLIYFQGNSAPDKSGLPSDRFSAERTGGSVSTLTIQRTQQEDSAVYLCASSLKRYEQYFGPGTRLTVT.

This chain joins TRBV7-3 and TRBJ2-2, with TRBD2 identical over 10 bases. Germline V gene data show CDR1 as SGHTA and CDR2 as FQGTGA. V trimming: 5 bases; J trimming: 2 bases; junction bases outside the gene matches: 8. The CDR3 runs 17 residues. CDR3 protein: CASSPSGRRLNTGELFF. In nucleotides, the CDR3 is TGTGCCAGCAGCCCTAGCGGGAGACGCCTCAACACCGGGGAGCTGTTTTTT.

V is TRBV11-2 and J is TRBJ2-7; D may be TRBD1 (6 bases). Germline V CDR1 and CDR2: SGHAT, FQNNGV. V was clipped by 2 bases and J by 0 bases, with 8 bases between them. The length of the CDR3 is 14 residues. Here the CDR3 reads CASSLTGYSYEQYF. DNA of the CDR3: TGTGCCAGCAGCTTAACAGGGTACTCCTACGAGCAGTACTTC.

The gene calls are TRBV6-1 and TRBJ1-5; tentative D call: TRBD1 (5 bases). This CDR3 comprises 14 residues. Trimming pared 2 bases from V and 3 bases from J, leaving 8 bases between. The germline V gene has CDR1 MNHNS and CDR2 SASEGT. The CDR3 DNA reads as TGTGCCAGCAGTGAACGGGGGTACAATCAGCCCCAGCATTTT. Translation gives CASSERGYNQPQHF.

This clonotype was detected only a few times. The chain carries TRBV7-2 and TRBJ2-1; D might be TRBD1 (6 bases). This CDR3 is built from 17 residues. V gave up 2 bases and J gave up 1 base, with 15 bases separating them. Germline-derived CDR1 and CDR2 are SGHTA and FQGNSA. CDR3 DNA sequence: TGTGCCAGCAGCTTAATGACAGGAGTAGGATCCTACAATGAGCAGTTCTTC. This sequence encodes CASSLMTGVGSYNEQFF.

There are a few counts of this clonotype. V is TRBV20-1 and J is TRBJ2-5, with D possibly TRBD2 on 7 matching bases. Germline V CDR1 and CDR2: DFQATT, SNEGSKA (reference sequence). V dropped 4 bases and J dropped 3 bases, with 12 bases sitting between them. The CDR3 length is 13 residues. DNA for the CDR3: TGCAGTGCTACAAAAGGGGGGGAAGAGACCCAGTACTTC. This translates into CSATKGGEETQYF.

The V gene is TRBV20-1, the J gene TRBJ2-2; the match to TRBD2 covers 7 bases. The CDR3 runs 15 residues. CDR1 is DFQATT, CDR2 SNEGSKA, per germline (reference sequence). Germline trimming cut 0 bases from V and 2 bases from J; bases unmatched to any gene: 3. The CDR3 spells CSAREGTKNTGELFF. CDR3 DNA: TGCAGTGCTAGAGAGGGGACTAAAAACACCGGGGAGCTGTTTTTT.

This clonotype was seen a few times. The chain uses TRBV4-2 and TRBJ2-5; tentative D call: TRBD1 (5 bases). V was cut by 1 base and J by 4 bases, with 16 bases left in between. The CDR3 has 16 residues. The V gene's germline CDR1 is LGHNA and CDR2 YNFKEQ. CDR3 in DNA: TGTGCCAGCAGCCAAGGGGGCGTAGCCCCCACAGAGACCCAGTACTTC. This translates into CASSQGGVAPTETQYF.

As regards this clonotype: Mismatch with germline at one junction end may stem from a read error. The chain joins TRBV4-1 to TRBJ2-4; the D call may be TRBD1 or TRBD2 (5 bases each). This CDR3 region has 15 residues. CDR1 and CDR2 from the germline V gene are MGHRA and YSYEKL. The CDR3 protein is CASSQERGQGDIQYF. CDR3 coding DNA: TGTGCCAGCAGCCAAGAAAGGGGTCAGGGAGACATTCAGTACTTC.

This clonotype was counted only a few times. The V call is TRBV12-3 or TRBV12-4, the J call TRBJ2-2; no clear D gene. CDR3 length: 14 residues. Deletions cut 10 bases from V and 6 bases from J, with 18 bases between. This chain's CDR3 is CATTNRADSGELFF. CDR3 DNA sequence: TGTGCCACCACCAACCGGGCGGATTCCGGGGAGCTGTTTTTT.